This TCR beta chain is drawn from a study of blood T cell repertoires in COVID-19. Study-wide context: The samples span acute and convalescent COVID-19 from the United States, Italy and Spain. T cells, B-cell-depleted T cells, or PBMCs supplied cDNA or gDNA.

The table lists this clone with a count of one. This CDR3 spans 15 amino acids. Trimming stripped 0 bases from V and 9 bases from J, with 15 bases between. CDR1 is SGHAT, CDR2 FQNNGV, per germline. Original handling: Amplification of reference gene primers provided the estimated nucleated cell counts. Sequencing used immunoSEQ multiplex PCR; TCRdb keeps in-frame clones, though not all of them. The V and J calls and the clone size are those of that table, but D and trimming were determined from the DNA. In the table there are approximately 14,000 clones, about 85% of which are singletons. The sequence derives from a human donor in a cohort sampled during active COVID-19. The genes are TRBV11-2 and TRBJ2-1; possible D gene TRBD2, 6 bases. Material: peripheral blood. The CDR3 DNA follows: TGTGCCAGCAGCTTAGACACAGATCTGGGGGGTGAGCAGTTCTTC. Translation gives CASSLDTDLGGEQFF.